This record covers a single T cell receptor beta chain. Only in-frame clones appear in the TCRdb table, and some are missing; sequencing was by immunoSEQ multiplex PCR. The sample comprises a few hundred thousand clones, roughly nine tenths of which are singletons, and 0.9% to 1.2% rests with the top ten. The source of the sample is a study of blood T cell repertoires in COVID-19. V lost 5 bases and J lost 9, with 13 bases in between. The CDR3 has 12 amino acids. Per germline, CDR1 KGHSH and CDR2 LQKENI. This clonotype originated in a man aged 25 to 40 who had recovered from COVID-19. This rearrangement joins TRBV18 to TRBJ1-2; D is possibly TRBD1 (6 bases). The specimen sequenced was PBMCs or T cells enriched from blood (not recorded which). CDR3 protein: CASSAGAASYTF. CDR3 in DNA: TGTGCCAGCTCAGCGGGGGCGGCCAGCTACACCTTC.